The following is a T cell receptor beta chain sequence with its context. Its matching antigen is unknown. About 0.45 to 1 ug RNA was reverse transcribed with random hexamers. TCRdb recomputed calls from the immunoSEQ multiplex PCR reads with MiXCR, one row per CDR3 protein. The sample includes fewer than 150,000 distinct CDR3 sequences, 94% of them seen just once. This sample stems from a study of CD8 T cells in Susac syndrome. General study findings and limits: TCR sequencing and HLA analysis covered a relatively small number of individuals.

TCR beta sequencing covered blood CD8+ and CD4+ T cells. Through negative isolation, CD4+ and CD8+ T cells were obtained, while TEMRA cells were enriched using FACS. The sequence came from a human donor in good health. Sequencing was carried out using CD8+ T cells from PBMCs.

The CDR3 loop reads CSVWGKRETGNTIYF. CDR3 in DNA: TGCAGCGTCTGGGGTAAGAGGGAAACTGGAAACACCATATATTTT. The rearrangement uses TRBV29-1 and TRBJ1-3; no firm D call. Germline V lookup: CDR1 SQVTM, CDR2 ANQGSEA. The CDR3 length is 15 residues. V dropped 6 bases and J dropped 2 bases, with 17 bases sitting between them.